This T cell receptor (beta chain) was sequenced during a study of T cells in Graves' hyperthyroidism and ophthalmopathy. Whole-study context: Sampling of peripheral blood happened at initial diagnosis, prior to any treatment. Study-wide results and caveats: Most expanded thyroid clonotypes above 0.001 also appeared in blood. A 13 V-J model separated ophthalmopathy from stable hyperthyroidism.

The TCR beta CDR3 regions underwent amplification using RNA transcripts as the source. Using the HTBI primer set, a first-round RT-PCR was run on the TCR CDR3. From the multiplex PCR reads, TCRdb called clonotypes with MiXCR, one entry per CDR3 protein. Here the sample spans approximately 610,000 distinct CDR3 sequences, 16% being singletons. This clonotype was observed at least ten times. Antigen specificity is unknown. V lost 3 bases, J lost 6 bases, and 5 bases stayed unmatched. The CDR3 extends over 14 amino acids. Germline V gene data show CDR1 as MNHEY and CDR2 as SMNVEV (reference sequence). Thyroid ultrasound, orbital computed tomography, clinical symptoms, and serum thyroxine and TRAb underpinned diagnoses.

Sequences were obtained from blood. The sequence derives from a woman in her late teens or twenties with Graves' hyperthyroidism. The chain employs TRBV27 and TRBJ2-1, with 7 bases identical to TRBD2. CDR3 residues: CASSFGGRSNEQFF. In DNA form, the CDR3 reads TGTGCCAGCAGTTTTGGCGGGAGATCCAATGAGCAGTTCTTC.